What follows are 29 T cell receptor beta chains derived from one specimen sequenced in a study of T cell responses to AZD1222 COVID-19 vaccine (dated by TCRdb to the early 2020s). The sample's time point label is to be understood as: about 28 days (+/-7) after the second vaccine dose. Library preparation was by the immunoSEQ multiplex PCR assay. Drawn from immuneACCESS, this table holds only the in-frame rearrangements with V and J called that TCRdb kept. Clones are partly lost; checked studies trace under half to an unresolved V gene and leave the rest unexplained. For this sample the table gives roughly 130,000 clones, of which roughly 89% were detected only once. Clones ranked in the top ten supply approximately 1.2% of the sample. Sequenced here: peripheral blood, sampled 28 days after the second AZD1222 dose. These receptors were collected from an adult who received the AZD1222 COVID-19 vaccine.

This chain connects TRBV18 to TRBJ2-7; no clear D gene. The CDR3 length is 12 residues. From germline, CDR1 is KGHSH and CDR2 LQKENI. V gave up 5 bases and J gave up 4 bases, with 9 bases separating them. DNA of the CDR3: TGTGCCAGCTCATCCCTAGAATACGAGCAGTACTTC. Translated, it gives CASSSLEYEQYF.

This rearrangement joins TRBV12-3 or TRBV12-4 to TRBJ2-5; D is undetermined. The CDR3 sequence is 13 residues long. The V end was cut by 3 bases, the J end by 2 bases, with 7 bases between. CDR3 coding DNA: TGTGCCAGCAGTTTGGGGATTCAAGAGACCCAGTACTTC. This encodes CASSLGIQETQYF.

The V and J genes are TRBV12-5 and TRBJ2-2; the D is unclear. Germline V gives CDR1 LGHNT, CDR2 FRNRAP. V lost 0 bases to trimming and J lost 3 bases, with 14 bases between them. The CDR3 has 17 amino acids. This chain's CDR3 is CASGLVLVSRYTGELFF. The CDR3 DNA is TGTGCTAGTGGTTTGGTACTCGTTAGTCGGTACACCGGGGAGCTGTTTTTT.

The J gene is TRBJ1-3, the V gene TRBV7-2; maybe TRBD1 (6 bases). Germline CDR1 is SGHTA and CDR2 is FQGNSA. The CDR3 has 18 amino acids. V lost 0 bases, J lost 0 bases, and 15 bases lay in between. The CDR3 DNA reads TGTGCCAGCAGCTTAGCGTCTACAGGGTCGAGCTCTGGAAACACCATATATTTT. This translates into CASSLASTGSSSGNTIYF. Full variable domain (missing parts from reference TRBV7-2 and TRBJ1-3): GAGVSQSPSNKVTEKGKDVELRCDPISGHTALYWYRQSLGQGLEFLIYFQGNSAPDKSGLPSDRFSAERTGGSVSTLTIQRTQQEDSAVYLCASSLASTGSSSGNTIYFGEGSWLTVV.

The chain links TRBV18 to TRBJ1-1; weak D call: TRBD1 (5 bases). V lost 3 bases and J 5 bases, leaving 16 bases between the germline ends. Germline V gene data show CDR1 as KGHSH and CDR2 as LQKENI. This CDR3 has 15 residues. The CDR3 spells CASSPGVPGGTEAFF. The CDR3 DNA reads as TGTGCCAGCTCACCGGGCGTACCCGGGGGAACTGAAGCTTTCTTT.

The V call is TRBV6-5, the J call TRBJ2-1; TRBD2 matches at 8 bases. Germline CDR1 and CDR2: MNHEY and SVGAGI. CDR3 size: 15 residues. Trimming at V came to 7 bases and at J to 7 bases, leaving 12 bases not matched to a gene. DNA for the CDR3: TGTGCCAGCACCCACCCGGGACTAGTCAGGAATGAGCAGTTCTTC. This codes for CASTHPGLVRNEQFF.

As DNA, the CDR3 is TGTGCCAGCAGTTGGGACAGGGGGAATGGCTACACCTTC. It encodes CASSWDRGNGYTF. The chain joins TRBV6-1 to TRBJ1-2, with 11 bases fitting TRBD1. The CDR3 length is 13 residues. Germline V gives CDR1 MNHNS, CDR2 SASEGT. Unmatched junction bases numbered 2, after V lost 5 bases and J lost 6 bases.

The rearrangement joins TRBV7-9 to TRBJ1-2; D is uncertain. This CDR3 has 14 amino acids. The V end was cut by 5 bases, the J end by 4 bases, with 14 bases between. The germline gives CDR1 SEHNR, CDR2 FQNEAQ (reference sequence). The CDR3 bases are TGTGCCAGCAGCCCGCCGTGGCCGCTCTATGGCTACACCTTC. Protein: CASSPPWPLYGYTF.

The gene calls are TRBV25-1 and TRBJ2-2; D remains ambiguous. The germline CDR1 and CDR2 sequences are MGHDK and SYGVNS. V was shortened by 4 bases and J by 1 base, with 7 bases between the two germline ends. This CDR3 contains 14 residues. The CDR3 sequence: CASSGSENTGELFF. CDR3 in DNA: TGTGCCAGCAGTGGAAGTGAGAACACCGGGGAGCTGTTTTTT. The full variable domain, rest sourced from reference TRBV25-1 and TRBJ2-2, is EADIYQTPRYLVIGTGKKITLECSQTMGHDKMYWYQQDPGMELHLIHYSYGVNSTEKGDLSSESTVSRIRTEHFPLTLESARPSHTSQYLCASSGSENTGELFFGEGSRLTVL.

This rearrangement joins TRBV5-1 to TRBJ2-1; D may be TRBD1 or TRBD2 (5 bases each). Trimming removed 3 bases at V and 9 bases at J, with 13 bases between. In germline, CDR1 is SGHRS, CDR2 YFSETQ. This CDR3 has 13 amino acids. Here the CDR3 DNA reads TGCGCCAGCAGCTGGGGACCTGTTGGTGAGCAGTTCTTC. Translating it yields CASSWGPVGEQFF.

This CDR3 reads CAWSIESNQPQHF. DNA for the CDR3: TGTGCCTGGAGTATAGAGTCTAATCAGCCCCAGCATTTT. The chain carries TRBV30 and TRBJ1-5; D remains ambiguous. Germline V CDR1 and CDR2: GTSNPN, SVGIG (reference sequence). The CDR3 consists of 13 residues. Between the trimmed V and J ends, which lost 2 bases and 4 bases, there was a span of 9 bases. The entire variable domain, with the rest obtained from reference TRBV30 and TRBJ1-5, is as follows: SQTIHQWPATLVQPVGSPLSLECTVEGTSNPNLYWYRQAAGRGLQLLFYSVGIGQISSEVPQNLSASRPQDRQFILSSKKLLLSDSGFYLCAWSIESNQPQHFGDGTRLSIL.

CDR3 bases: TGTGCCAGCCAGTTCGGCCGGCCGAACACCGGGGAGCTGTTTTTT. Its translation is CASQFGRPNTGELFF. The V call is TRBV7-2, the J call TRBJ2-2; D is uncertain. With 8 bases removed from V and 0 bases from J, the gap between germline ends came to 13 bases. The CDR3 totals 15 residues. Germline CDR1 reads SGHTA; CDR2 reads FQGNSA.

J is TRBJ1-2 and V is TRBV4-2; TRBD1 matches 8 bases. Germline CDR1 and CDR2: LGHNA and YNFKEQ. CDR3 size: 14 residues. After removal of 0 bases from V and 8 bases from J, the junction contained 5 bases not matched to a gene. Here the CDR3 DNA reads TGTGCCAGCAGCCAAGACCAGGGGGCGCAAGGCTACACCTTC. It codes for CASSQDQGAQGYTF.

The rearrangement joins TRBV7-3 to TRBJ2-7; 9 nucleotides align to TRBD1. The CDR3 is 14 residues long. The germline V gene has CDR1 SGHTA and CDR2 FQGTGA. Trimming cost V 5 bases and J 1 base; bases outside gene matches: 3. The CDR3 reads CASSPDRGSYEQYF. The CDR3, as DNA: TGTGCCAGCAGCCCCGACAGGGGGTCCTACGAGCAGTACTTC.

This chain links TRBV19 with TRBJ1-3, with 9 bases fitting TRBD1. J lost 0 bases, V lost 9 bases, and 6 bases had no gene match. The germline gives CDR1 LNHDA, CDR2 SQIVND (reference sequence). This CDR3 comprises 15 residues. DNA of the CDR3: TGTGCCAGCCATGACAGGGGGAGCTCTGGAAACACCATATATTTT. Protein product: CASHDRGSSGNTIYF.

The J gene is TRBJ2-1, the V gene TRBV11-3; TRBD2 aligns across 16 bases. The CDR3 has 18 residues. The germline V gene encodes CDR1 SGHNT and CDR2 YENEEA. The V and J ends lost 5 bases and 2 bases, in that order; junction bases with no gene match: 6. CDR3 protein: CASSLAGTSGGAYNEQFF. The CDR3 DNA follows: TGTGCCAGCAGCCTAGCCGGGACTAGCGGGGGGGCCTACAATGAGCAGTTCTTC.

J is TRBJ1-1 and V is TRBV27; the D gene is possibly TRBD1 (6 bases). V lost 6 bases and J 0 bases, leaving 8 bases between the germline ends. This CDR3 has 13 amino acids. Germline V CDR1 and CDR2: MNHEY, SMNVEV (reference sequence). The CDR3 loop reads CASRRDMNTEAFF. Here the CDR3 DNA reads TGTGCCAGCAGGCGGGACATGAACACTGAAGCTTTCTTT.

This sequence joins TRBV5-1 and TRBJ2-7; D is unclear. The germline gives CDR1 SGHRS, CDR2 YFSETQ. V lost 3 bases to trimming and J lost 2 bases, with 9 bases between them. CDR3 length: 13 residues. CDR3 protein: CASSSTRTYEQYF. The CDR3 nucleotides are TGCGCCAGCAGCTCCACCAGGACCTACGAGCAGTACTTC.

CDR3 region: CASGLRGGGELFF. For the CDR3, the DNA is TGTGCTAGTGGCCTCCGAGGTGGCGGGGAGCTGTTTTTT. The V gene is TRBV12-5, the J gene TRBJ2-2; D is unresolved. V lost 6 bases to trimming and J lost 7 bases, with 12 bases between them. CDR1 and CDR2 (germline): LGHNT, FRNRAP. This CDR3 is built from 13 residues. The full variable domain, rest sourced from reference TRBV12-5 and TRBJ2-2, is DARVTQTPRHKVTEMGQEVTMRCQPILGHNTVFWYRQTMMQGLELLAYFRNRAPLDDSGMPKDRFSAEMPDATLATLKIQPSEPRDSAVYFCASGLRGGGELFFGEGSRLTVL.

A word on this clone: This specimen includes other DNA sequences encoding the same CDR3. CDR3 in DNA: TGTGCCACCAGTGATCCGGGACGGAACTATGGCTACACCTTC. Its translation: CATSDPGRNYGYTF. The V gene is TRBV24-1, the J gene TRBJ1-2, with D maybe TRBD1 (5 bases). The CDR3 contains 14 residues. Trimming pared 3 bases from V and 2 bases from J, leaving 9 bases between. In germline, CDR1 is KGHDR, CDR2 SFDVKD.

The table lists this clone with a count of one. J is TRBJ2-3 and V is TRBV9, with TRBD2 matching over 11 bases. V was pared by 6 bases and J by 2 bases, with 5 bases of the junction left unmatched. Germline V gives CDR1 SGDLS, CDR2 YYNGEE. The CDR3 consists of 15 residues. CDR3 DNA: TGTGCCAGCACCGGGACTAGCGGACCCACAGATACGCAGTATTTT. This sequence encodes CASTGTSGPTDTQYF.

The chain links TRBV25-1 to TRBJ1-2, with 10 positions matching TRBD1. In germline, CDR1 is MGHDK, CDR2 SYGVNS. V shed 6 bases, J shed 3 bases, and the junction held 7 bases outside the gene matches. The CDR3 has 15 amino acids. The chain's CDR3 is CASSDAGTGDYGYTF. The DNA for the CDR3 is TGTGCCAGCAGCGACGCCGGGACAGGGGACTATGGCTACACCTTC.

CDR3 in amino acids: CSARASSEAFF. The DNA for the CDR3 is TGCAGTGCTAGAGCTAGCTCTGAAGCTTTCTTT. The chain employs TRBV20-1 and TRBJ1-1; D is uncertain. Germline V gene data show CDR1 as DFQATT and CDR2 as SNEGSKA (reference sequence). The V gene lost 1 base and the J gene lost 6 bases, with 6 bases spanning the gap. CDR3 size: 11 residues.

The chain has TRBV7-3 and TRBJ2-3; 7 bases line up with TRBD2. The CDR3 has 13 amino acids. Trimming cost V 4 bases and J 8 bases; bases outside gene matches: 6. Per the germline V gene, CDR1 is SGHTA and CDR2 is FQGTGA. The DNA for the CDR3 is TGTGCCAGCAGCTCGGCCTCGGGGGGTACGCAGTATTTT. Translating it yields CASSSASGGTQYF.

The chain has TRBV19 and TRBJ1-1; no definite D call. The CDR3 consists of 12 residues. Germline-derived CDR1 and CDR2 are LNHDA and SQIVND (reference sequence). V lost 6 bases and J 4 bases, leaving 9 bases between the germline ends. CDR3 sequence: CASSPVGTEAFF. The CDR3 DNA follows: TGTGCCAGTAGCCCCGTGGGCACTGAAGCTTTCTTT.

This rearrangement joins TRBV19 to TRBJ2-2, with 9 positions matching TRBD2. CDR3 length: 17 amino acids. Per the germline V gene, CDR1 is LNHDA and CDR2 is SQIVND (reference sequence). V trimming: 7 bases; J trimming: 0 bases; junction bases outside the gene matches: 9. This chain's CDR3 is CASTFSGGRANTGELFF. In nucleotides, the CDR3 is TGTGCCAGTACTTTTAGCGGGGGTCGCGCGAACACCGGGGAGCTGTTTTTT.

The V gene is TRBV10-3, the J gene TRBJ2-1; 7 bases are a match to TRBD2. V lost 0 bases, J lost 1 base, and 9 bases stayed unmatched. CDR3 length equals 18 residues. CDR1 is ENHRY and CDR2 is SYGVKD in the germline V gene. For the CDR3, the DNA is TGTGCCATCAGTGAGTCGATACGGACGGGGGGTTCCTACAATGAGCAGTTCTTC. Encoded protein: CAISESIRTGGSYNEQFF.

The rearrangement joins TRBV19 to TRBJ2-6, with D uncertain. Germline V lookup: CDR1 LNHDA, CDR2 SQIVND (reference sequence). This CDR3 is 19 amino acids long. Deletions cut 6 bases from V and 0 bases from J, with 21 bases between. The chain's CDR3 is CASSKDGLSTRSGANVLTF. CDR3 nucleotide sequence: TGTGCCAGTAGCAAGGACGGTTTATCTACCCGCTCTGGGGCCAACGTCCTGACTTTC.

The chain has TRBV24-1 and TRBJ2-3; 11 nucleotides line up with TRBD2. Trimming at V came to 5 bases and at J to 3 bases, leaving 3 bases not matched to a gene. This CDR3 has 15 residues. Looked up from germline, CDR1 is KGHDR and CDR2 is SFDVKD. This CDR3 is CATSAASGRTDTQYF. In nucleotides, the CDR3 is TGTGCCACCAGTGCAGCTAGCGGGAGGACAGATACGCAGTATTTT.